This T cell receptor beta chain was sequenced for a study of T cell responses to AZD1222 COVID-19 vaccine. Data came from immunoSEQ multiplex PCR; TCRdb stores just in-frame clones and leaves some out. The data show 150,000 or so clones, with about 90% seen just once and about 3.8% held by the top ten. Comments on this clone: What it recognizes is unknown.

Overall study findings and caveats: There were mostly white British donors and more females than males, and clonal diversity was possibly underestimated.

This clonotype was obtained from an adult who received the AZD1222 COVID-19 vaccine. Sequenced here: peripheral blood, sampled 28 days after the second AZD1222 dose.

In DNA, the CDR3 is TGTGCCAGCACCCCGACAGGGCGCCACGAGCAGTACTTC. This sequence encodes CASTPTGRHEQYF. This chain connects TRBV3-1 (or the pseudogene TRBV3-2) to TRBJ2-7; 7 nucleotides agree with TRBD1. V was pared by 7 bases and J by 5 bases, with 8 bases of the junction left unmatched. The germline CDR1 and CDR2 sequences are LGHDT and YNNKEL (reference sequence). The CDR3 is 13 residues long.